The T cell receptor (beta chain) under discussion was sequenced for a study of shared clonotypes between healthy human individuals. General study points: As a rule, naive subsets had a larger estimated richness than memory subsets.

The sorted-subset replicate PCRs were given about 200 ng DNA, which is tens of thousands of T cell genomes. This table comes from immunoSEQ multiplex PCR, and its TCRdb copy is limited to in-frame clones, with some not included. There are millions of clones in the sample; 95% occur only once, and roughly 0.13% lies in the top ten. On this clone itself: The target antigen is unknown.

The germline gives CDR1 SGHRS, CDR2 YFSETQ. The CDR3 has 14 residues. V dropped 0 bases and J dropped 0 bases, with 6 bases sitting between them. Sequencing input: naive CD4+ T cells sorted from blood. Noted subset: CD45RA+ positively selected. This chain uses TRBV5-1 with TRBJ1-2; D is ambiguous. The source is a man aged 18 to 29 in good health. CDR3 in amino acids: CASSLGDTNYGYTF. The CDR3 bases are TGCGCCAGCAGCTTGGGAGACACTAACTATGGCTACACCTTC.